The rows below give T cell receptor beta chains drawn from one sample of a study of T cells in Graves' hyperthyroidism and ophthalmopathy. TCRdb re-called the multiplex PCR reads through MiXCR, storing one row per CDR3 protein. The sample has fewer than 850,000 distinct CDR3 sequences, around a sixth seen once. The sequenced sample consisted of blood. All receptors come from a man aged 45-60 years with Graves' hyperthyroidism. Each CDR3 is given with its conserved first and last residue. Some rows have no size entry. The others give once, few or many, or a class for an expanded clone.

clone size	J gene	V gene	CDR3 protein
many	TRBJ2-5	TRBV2	CATTSGGGRETQYF
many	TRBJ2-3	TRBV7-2	CASSLFRGRGGTDTQYF
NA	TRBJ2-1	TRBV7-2	CASSLAQTLNEQFF
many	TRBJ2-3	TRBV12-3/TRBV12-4	CASRISNLPDTQYF
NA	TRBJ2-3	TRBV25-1	CASSADRGGGTDTQYF
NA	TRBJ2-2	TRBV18	CASSPVQENTGELFF
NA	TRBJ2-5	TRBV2	CASMAQETQYF
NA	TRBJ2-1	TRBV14	CASSPLDEQFF
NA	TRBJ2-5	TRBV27	CASSILAAKETQYF
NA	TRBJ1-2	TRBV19	CASSPSRQGGYGYTF
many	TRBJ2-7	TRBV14	CASGSGGTYEQYF
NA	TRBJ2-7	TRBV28	CASPPASGSDSYEQYF
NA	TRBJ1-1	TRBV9	CASSVGGGKNTEAFF
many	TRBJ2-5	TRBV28	CASSFSTSAQETQYF
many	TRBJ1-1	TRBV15	CATSRDVAAEAFF
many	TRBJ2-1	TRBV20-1	CSAREGGLSGNEQFF
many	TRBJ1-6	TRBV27	CASSFGGRNSPLHF
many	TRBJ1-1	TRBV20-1	CSATTGTKNTEAFF
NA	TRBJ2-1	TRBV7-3	CASSPGTSGGGGEQFF
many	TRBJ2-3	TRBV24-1	CATSDFGGDTDTQYF
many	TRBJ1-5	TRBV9	CASSGGTGTSNQPQHF
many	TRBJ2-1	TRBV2	CASRGKIRGRYNEQFF
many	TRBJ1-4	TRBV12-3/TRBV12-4	CASSAGTGLEKLFF
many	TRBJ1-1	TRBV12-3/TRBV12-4	CASSPRQTGKLYMAFF
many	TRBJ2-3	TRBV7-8	CASSLTGTAIRRDTQYF
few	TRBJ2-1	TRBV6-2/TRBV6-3	CASGLAGVYNEQFF
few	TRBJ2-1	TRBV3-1	CASSPRTSGFYNEQFF
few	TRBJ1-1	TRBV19	CASSIWADNTEAFF
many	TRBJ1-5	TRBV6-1	CASSPTTGMRNQPQHF